The source of this TCR beta chain is a study of CD8 T cells in ankylosing spondylitis. Study observations and caveats: Disease-linked clones reportedly concentrated significantly in matched ankylosing spondylitis synovial fluid. The disease-linked clones had a CD8+ phenotype and low blood frequencies. Both synovial fluid and blood in reactive arthritis had previously been reported to carry some motif variants.

The CDR3 is 16 residues long. V was pared by 7 bases and J by 2 bases, with 7 bases of the junction left unmatched. Concerning this clonotype itself: Its antigen remains unidentified.

Quantitative 5'-RACE with molecular barcodes was used to make the TCR beta libraries. TCRdb fed the 5' RACE reads into MiXCR, producing one record per CDR3 protein. The sample lists a few hundred thousand distinct CDR3 sequences, around 18% occurring once. Input material: blood, either unsorted or a sorted T cell fraction (not recorded which). This receptor was obtained from a male donor with ankylosing spondylitis or in good health (not recorded which). The V call is TRBV12-3 or TRBV12-4, the J call TRBJ2-5, with 13 bases aligning to TRBD2. CDR3 bases: TGTGCCAGCAAGGCCGGGACTAGCGGGATTCAAGAGACCCAGTACTTC. This encodes CASKAGTSGIQETQYF.